These T cell receptor beta chains were read from a single sample in a study of blood T cell repertoires in COVID-19. Some clones are missing from TCRdb's copy, which holds only in-frame ones; the method was immunoSEQ multiplex PCR. The top ten hold approximately 10% of the sample, which has around 160,000 clones, roughly four fifths seen once. The sequencing sample was made of peripheral blood. The receptors were gathered from a human donor in a cohort sampled during active COVID-19. The CDR3 runs from the conserved cysteine through the conserved F or W. Fields, in order: clone size, J gene, D gene, V gene, CDR3 protein, CDR3 DNA. The D gene is left open where the match is weak. Size is omitted from some rows. Given values are once, few, many or a class for expanded clones.

.	TRBJ2-1	.	TRBV7-2	CASSFGPLNEQFF	TGTGCCAGCAGCTTCGGTCCTCTAAATGAGCAGTTCTTC
.	TRBJ2-5	.	TRBV5-1	CASSLGTGRETQYF	TGCGCCAGCAGCCTCGGAACGGGGAGGGAGACCCAGTACTTC
.	TRBJ1-4	.	TRBV19	CASSIELGGQKLFF	TGTGCCAGTAGTATAGAGCTCGGAGGCCAGAAACTGTTTTTT
.	TRBJ2-1	TRBD2	TRBV5-1	CASSLAGGLSNEQFF	TGCGCCAGCAGCTTAGCGGGGGGGCTTTCCAATGAGCAGTTCTTC
.	TRBJ1-1	.	TRBV25-1	CASSTPGRTRAEAFF	TGTGCCAGCAGTACTCCCGGGAGGACGAGGGCTGAAGCTTTCTTT
.	TRBJ2-3	TRBD2	TRBV6-2/TRBV6-3	CASSIFRLAGGRDTQYF	TGTGCCAGCAGTATATTCAGACTAGCGGGAGGCCGGGATACGCAGTATTTT
.	TRBJ2-5	TRBD2	TRBV27	CASSPQLAGGSTQYF	TGTGCCAGCAGTCCCCAGCTAGCGGGGGGTTCGACCCAGTACTTC
.	TRBJ1-1	TRBD1	TRBV5-4	CASNPNRGGGTEAFF	TGTGCCAGCAATCCTAACAGGGGAGGAGGTACTGAAGCTTTCTTT
.	TRBJ1-3	TRBD1	TRBV30	CAYGQGLMSGNTIYF	TGTGCCTACGGACAGGGCCTAATGTCTGGAAACACCATATATTTT
.	TRBJ1-1	.	TRBV5-5	CASSLLAAGLDTEAFF	TGTGCCAGCAGCTTACTCGCGGCGGGCCTGGACACTGAAGCTTTCTTT
once	TRBJ1-3	TRBD1	TRBV18	CASSSETGSGNTIYF	TGTGCCAGCTCGTCTGAGACAGGGTCTGGAAACACCATATATTTT
.	TRBJ2-3	.	TRBV5-4	CASRAGTPNTDTQYF	TGTGCCAGCAGGGCCGGGACTCCAAACACAGATACGCAGTATTTT
.	TRBJ1-2	.	TRBV3-1/TRBV3-2	CASSQGEGYGYTF	TGTGCCAGCAGCCAAGGCGAGGGCTATGGCTACACCTTC
.	TRBJ2-5	.	TRBV30	CAWSVRQGKETQYF	TGTGCCTGGAGTGTACGGCAGGGGAAAGAGACCCAGTACTTC
many	TRBJ1-1	.	TRBV29-1	CSVWNGGFEAFF	TGCAGCGTTTGGAATGGGGGGTTTGAAGCTTTCTTT